The entry below gives a single TCR beta chain sequence along with its context. Germline V CDR1 and CDR2: SGHVS, FQNEAQ. CDR3 length: 13 amino acids. The trim removed 2 bases at V and 14 bases at J, leaving 7 bases unmatched. This sample was included in a study of T cell changes during pregnancy in multiple sclerosis. Assay: immunoSEQ multiplex PCR; the TCRdb copy retains only in-frame clones and omits some. The sample contains roughly 35,000 clones, about 92% of which appear only once. The chain combines TRBV7-8 with TRBJ2-3; 10 bases agree with TRBD2. The sequencing used CD4+ T cells from peripheral blood mononuclear cells, collected in the third trimester of pregnancy. This TCR came from a female donor in good health, enrolled as a control in a pregnancy study. CDR3 in DNA: TGTGCCAGCAGCTTAAACAGCGGGGGGGCCAGGTATTTT. This translates into CASSLNSGGARYF.